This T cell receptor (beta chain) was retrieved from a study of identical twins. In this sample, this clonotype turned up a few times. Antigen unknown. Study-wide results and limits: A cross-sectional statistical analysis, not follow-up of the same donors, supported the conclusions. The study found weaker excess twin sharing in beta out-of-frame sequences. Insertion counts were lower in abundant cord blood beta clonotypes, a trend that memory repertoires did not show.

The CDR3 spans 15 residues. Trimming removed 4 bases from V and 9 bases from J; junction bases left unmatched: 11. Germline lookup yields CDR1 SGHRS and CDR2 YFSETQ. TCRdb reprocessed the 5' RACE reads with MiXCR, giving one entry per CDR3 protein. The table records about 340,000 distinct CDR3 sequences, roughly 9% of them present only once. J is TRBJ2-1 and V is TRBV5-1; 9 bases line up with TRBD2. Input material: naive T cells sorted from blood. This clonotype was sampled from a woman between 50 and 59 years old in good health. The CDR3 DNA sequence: TGCGCCAGCAGCCCCGGCGGGACTAGCTTCTTTGAGCAGTTCTTC. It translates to CASSPGGTSFFEQFF.